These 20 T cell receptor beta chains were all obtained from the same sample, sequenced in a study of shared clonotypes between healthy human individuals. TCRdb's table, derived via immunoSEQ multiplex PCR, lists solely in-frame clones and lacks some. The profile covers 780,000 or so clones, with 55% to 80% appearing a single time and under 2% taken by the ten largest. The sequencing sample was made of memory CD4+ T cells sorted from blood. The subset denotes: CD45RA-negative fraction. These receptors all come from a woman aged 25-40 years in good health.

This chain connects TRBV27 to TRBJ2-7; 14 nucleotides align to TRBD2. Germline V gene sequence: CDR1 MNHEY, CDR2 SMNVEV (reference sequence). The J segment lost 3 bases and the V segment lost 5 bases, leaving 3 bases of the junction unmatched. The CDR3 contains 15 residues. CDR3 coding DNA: TGTGCCAGCAGTCGACTAGCGGGAGGGATCTACGAGCAGTACTTC. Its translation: CASSRLAGGIYEQYF.

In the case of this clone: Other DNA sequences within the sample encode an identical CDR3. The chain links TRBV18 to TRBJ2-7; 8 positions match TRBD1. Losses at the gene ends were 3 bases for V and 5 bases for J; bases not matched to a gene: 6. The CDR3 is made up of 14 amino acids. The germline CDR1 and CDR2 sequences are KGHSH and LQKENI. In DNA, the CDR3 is TGTGCCAGCTCACCTGGGACAGGAGGTAACGAGCAGTACTTC. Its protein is CASSPGTGGNEQYF.

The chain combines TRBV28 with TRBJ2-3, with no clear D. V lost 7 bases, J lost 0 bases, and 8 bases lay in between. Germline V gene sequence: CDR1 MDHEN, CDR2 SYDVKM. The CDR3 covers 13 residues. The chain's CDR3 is CASIKVSTDTQYF. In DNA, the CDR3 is TGTGCCAGCATCAAGGTTAGCACAGATACGCAGTATTTT. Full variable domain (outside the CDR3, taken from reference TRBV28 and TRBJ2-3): DVKVTQSSRYLVKRTGEKVFLECVQDMDHENMFWYRQDPGLGLRLIYFSYDVKMKEKGDIPEGYSVSREKKERFSLILESASTNQTSMYLCASIKVSTDTQYFGPGTRLTVL.

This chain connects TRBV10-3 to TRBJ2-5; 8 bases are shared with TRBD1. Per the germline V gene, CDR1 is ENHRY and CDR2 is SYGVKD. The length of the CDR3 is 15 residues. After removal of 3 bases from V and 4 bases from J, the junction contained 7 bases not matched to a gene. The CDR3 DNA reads TGTGCCATCAGTGATGGACAGGGAGTAGTAGAGACCCAGTACTTC. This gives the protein CAISDGQGVVETQYF.

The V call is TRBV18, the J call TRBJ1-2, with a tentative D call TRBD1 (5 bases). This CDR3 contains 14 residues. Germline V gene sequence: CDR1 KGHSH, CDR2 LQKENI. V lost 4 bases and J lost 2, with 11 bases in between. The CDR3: CASSLQGENYGYTF. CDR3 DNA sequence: TGTGCCAGCTCACTGCAGGGTGAGAACTATGGCTACACCTTC.

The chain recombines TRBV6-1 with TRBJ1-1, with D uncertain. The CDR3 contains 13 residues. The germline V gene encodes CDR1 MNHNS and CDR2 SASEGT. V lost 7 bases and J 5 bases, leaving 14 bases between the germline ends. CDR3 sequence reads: CASKPTGRTEAFF. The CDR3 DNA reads TGTGCCAGCAAGCCGACGGGGAGGACTGAAGCTTTCTTT.

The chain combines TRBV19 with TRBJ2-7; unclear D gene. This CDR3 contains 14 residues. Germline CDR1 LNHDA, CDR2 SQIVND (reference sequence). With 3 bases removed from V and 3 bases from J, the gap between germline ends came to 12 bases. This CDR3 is CASSISLGHYEQYF. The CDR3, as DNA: TGTGCCAGTAGTATCTCCCTTGGGCACTACGAGCAGTACTTC.

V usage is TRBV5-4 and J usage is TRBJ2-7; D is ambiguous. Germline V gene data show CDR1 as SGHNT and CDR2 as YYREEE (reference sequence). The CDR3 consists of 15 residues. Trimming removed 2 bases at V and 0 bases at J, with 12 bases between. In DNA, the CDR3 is TGTGCCAGCAGCTTAAATAGCTACTACTCCTACGAGCAGTACTTC. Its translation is CASSLNSYYSYEQYF.

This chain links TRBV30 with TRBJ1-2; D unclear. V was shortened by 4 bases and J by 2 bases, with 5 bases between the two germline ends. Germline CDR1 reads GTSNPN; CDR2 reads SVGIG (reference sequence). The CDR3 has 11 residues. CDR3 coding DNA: TGTGCCTGGACCGAAAACTATGGCTACACCTTC. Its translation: CAWTENYGYTF.

The DNA for the CDR3 is TGTGCCAGCAGTTCTCGGGAGAGGGTCTCACAGTACTTC. Translation gives CASSSRERVSQYF. The gene calls are TRBV28 and TRBJ2-7; possible D gene TRBD2, 6 bases. CDR3 size: 13 residues. V was trimmed by 4 bases and J by 10 bases, leaving 17 bases between them. In germline, CDR1 is MDHEN, CDR2 SYDVKM.

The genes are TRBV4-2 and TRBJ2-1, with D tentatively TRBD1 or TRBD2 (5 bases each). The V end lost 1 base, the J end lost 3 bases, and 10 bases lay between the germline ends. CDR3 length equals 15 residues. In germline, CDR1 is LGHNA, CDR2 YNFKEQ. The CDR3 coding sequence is TGTGCCAGCAGCCAAGCCGGGGCGGACTACAATGAGCAGTTCTTC. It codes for CASSQAGADYNEQFF.

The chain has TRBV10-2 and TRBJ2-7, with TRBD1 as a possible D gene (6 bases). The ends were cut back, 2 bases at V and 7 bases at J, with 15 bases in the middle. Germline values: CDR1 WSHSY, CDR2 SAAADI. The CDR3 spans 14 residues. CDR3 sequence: CASSELRTAEEQYF. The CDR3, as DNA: TGCGCCAGCAGTGAGCTACGGACAGCCGAGGAGCAGTACTTC.

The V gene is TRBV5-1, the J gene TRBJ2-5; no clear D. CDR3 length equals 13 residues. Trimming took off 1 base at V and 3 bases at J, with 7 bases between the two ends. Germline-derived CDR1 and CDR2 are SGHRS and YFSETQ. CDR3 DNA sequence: TGCGCCAGCAGCTTGTCCGGTGAAGAGACCCAGTACTTC. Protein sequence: CASSLSGEETQYF.

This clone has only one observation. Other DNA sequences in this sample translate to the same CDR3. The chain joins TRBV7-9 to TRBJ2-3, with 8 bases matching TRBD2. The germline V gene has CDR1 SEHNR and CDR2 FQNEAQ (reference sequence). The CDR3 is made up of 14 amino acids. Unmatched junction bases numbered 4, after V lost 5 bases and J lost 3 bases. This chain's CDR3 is CASSPSGGTDTQYF. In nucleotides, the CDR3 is TGTGCCAGCAGCCCCTCGGGGGGGACAGATACGCAGTATTTT.

DNA of the CDR3: TGTGCCAGCTCACCAACGACGCAAGAGACCCAGTACTTC. Its translation: CASSPTTQETQYF. V is TRBV18 and J is TRBJ2-5; D unclear. The CDR3 is 13 residues long. Per germline, CDR1 KGHSH and CDR2 LQKENI. V lost 2 bases to trimming and J lost 2 bases, with 6 bases between them.

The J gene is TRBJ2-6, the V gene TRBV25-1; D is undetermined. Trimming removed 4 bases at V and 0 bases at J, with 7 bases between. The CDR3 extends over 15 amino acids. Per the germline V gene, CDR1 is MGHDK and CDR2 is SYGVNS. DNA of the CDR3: TGTGCCAGCAGTGGGCCGATCTCTGGGGCCAACGTCCTGACTTTC. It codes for CASSGPISGANVLTF.

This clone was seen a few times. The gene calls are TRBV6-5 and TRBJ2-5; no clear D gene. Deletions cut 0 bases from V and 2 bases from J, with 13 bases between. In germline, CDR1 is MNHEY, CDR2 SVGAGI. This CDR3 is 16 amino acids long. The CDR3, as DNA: TGTGCCAGCAGTTACTCGGCAGCTCACTCTCAAGAGACCCAGTACTTC. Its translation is CASSYSAAHSQETQYF.

The chain's CDR3 is CASSLYPASTDTQYF. Written as DNA, the CDR3 is TGTGCCAGCAGTTTATATCCAGCTTCCACAGATACGCAGTATTTT. The V and J genes are TRBV28 and TRBJ2-3, with unresolved D. Trimming removed 1 base from V and 2 bases from J, with 10 bases in between. Germline V lookup: CDR1 MDHEN, CDR2 SYDVKM. This CDR3 contains 15 residues.

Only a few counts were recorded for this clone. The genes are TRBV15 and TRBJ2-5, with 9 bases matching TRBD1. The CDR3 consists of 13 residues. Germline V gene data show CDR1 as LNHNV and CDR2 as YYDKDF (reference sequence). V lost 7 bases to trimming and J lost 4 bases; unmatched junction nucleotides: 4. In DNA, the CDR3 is TGTGCCACCACGGGACAGGGAAGAGAGACCCAGTACTTC. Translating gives CATTGQGRETQYF. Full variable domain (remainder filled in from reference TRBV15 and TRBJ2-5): DAMVIQNPRYQVTQFGKPVTLSCSQTLNHNVMYWYQQKSSQAPKLLFHYYDKDFNNEADTPDNFQSRRPNTSFCFLDIRSPGLGDTAMYLCATTGQGRETQYFGPGTRLLVL.

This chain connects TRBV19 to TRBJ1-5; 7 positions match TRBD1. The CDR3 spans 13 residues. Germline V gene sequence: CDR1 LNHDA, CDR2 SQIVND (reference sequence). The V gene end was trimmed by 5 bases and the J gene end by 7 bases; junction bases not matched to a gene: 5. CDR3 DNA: TGTGCCAGTAGTGCCCAGGGGGACCAGCCCCAGCATTTT. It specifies CASSAQGDQPQHF.